The 19 T cell receptor beta chains below all came from one sample that was sequenced in a study of CD8+CD57+ T cells in acquired aplastic anemia. Using genomic DNA as the template, TCR beta VDJ and CDR3 profiling was carried out. TCRdb redid the calling of the reads with MiXCR, one entry per CDR3 protein. Of 150,000 to 200,000 distinct CDR3 sequences in the sample, over 60% were seen once. The sequenced material came from sorted CD4+, CD8+, or CD8+CD57+ T cells (not recorded which) from PBMCs. The receptors originated from a human donor with severe aplastic anemia or a healthy control (not recorded which).

This clonotype showed up many times. This chain joins TRBV4-2 and TRBJ2-2; D might be TRBD2 (5 bases). The ends were cut back, 0 bases at V and 6 bases at J, with 8 bases in the middle. The CDR3 contains 14 residues. The germline CDR1 and CDR2 sequences are LGHNA and YNFKEQ. CDR3 in amino acids: CASSQEDLSGELFF. The CDR3 region has the DNA TGTGCCAGCAGCCAAGAGGACTTGTCCGGGGAGCTGTTTTTT.

The gene calls are TRBV29-1 and TRBJ2-5; D ambiguous. V was clipped by 3 bases and J by 6 bases, with 11 bases between them. Germline values: CDR1 SQVTM, CDR2 ANQGSEA. CDR3 length: 12 residues. CDR3 protein: CSVDGRSKTQYF. The CDR3, as DNA: TGCAGCGTTGACGGCAGGAGTAAGACCCAGTACTTC.

About this clonotype: Because the CDR3 is missing its conserved closing phenylalanine or tryptophan, this is likely a read error. This chain connects TRBV7-6 to TRBJ2-7, with a possible D match to TRBD2 (6 bases). The CDR3 is made up of 13 amino acids. The germline V and J ends were trimmed by 8 bases and 0 bases, with 11 bases remaining between them. Per germline, CDR1 SGHVS and CDR2 FNYEAQ. Written as DNA, the CDR3 is TGTGCCAGCCTAGCAGCGGGCTCCTACGAGCAGTACCTC. Amino acids: CASLAAGSYEQYL.

This clonotype has at least ten counts. The chain is built from TRBV7-2 and TRBJ2-7; perhaps TRBD1 as D (6 bases). Per the germline V gene, CDR1 is SGHTA and CDR2 is FQGNSA. V was pared by 5 bases and J by 7 bases, with 15 bases between. This CDR3 region has 13 residues. CDR3 protein: CASSRRQDSEQYF. CDR3 nucleotide sequence: TGTGCCAGCAGCAGAAGACAGGACTCAGAGCAGTACTTC.

The chain is built from TRBV2 and TRBJ2-7; 7 nucleotides match TRBD1. This CDR3 is 12 amino acids long. V was clipped by 6 bases and J by 7 bases; unmatched bases: 6. Germline CDR1 and CDR2: SNHLY and FYNNEI. In DNA, the CDR3 is TGTGCCAGCAGAGCAGACAGGGAGGAGCAGTACTTC. Translated: CASRADREEQYF.

V usage is TRBV20-1 and J usage is TRBJ1-5; 8 bases match TRBD1. The CDR3 runs to 15 residues. In germline, CDR1 is DFQATT, CDR2 SNEGSKA (reference sequence). The V and J ends lost 6 bases and 3 bases, in that order; junction bases with no gene match: 10. Here the CDR3 DNA reads TGCAGTGCCACTACAGGACAGGGAAACAATCAGCCCCAGCATTTT. It specifies CSATTGQGNNQPQHF.

A word on this clonotype: One end of the junction does not line up with germline, which may come from a read error. The rearrangement links TRBV7-9 to TRBJ1-2, with a possible D match to TRBD1 (6 bases). Germline V lookup: CDR1 SEHNR, CDR2 FQNEAQ (reference sequence). The CDR3 is 13 residues long. CDR3 nucleotide sequence: TGTGCCAGCAGTTTAGACAGGCCCTATGGCTACACCTTC. It specifies CASSLDRPYGYTF.

This clonotype showed up just once. The CDR3 sequence is CASTRDRAYNEQFF. CDR3 nucleotide sequence: TGTGCCAGCACCAGGGACAGGGCCTACAATGAGCAGTTCTTC. This rearrangement joins TRBV7-9 to TRBJ2-1, with 9 bases matching TRBD1. Trimming at V came to 7 bases and at J to 2 bases, leaving 3 bases not matched to a gene. This CDR3 comprises 14 residues. Germline lookup yields CDR1 SEHNR and CDR2 FQNEAQ (reference sequence). Full variable domain (missing parts from reference TRBV7-9 and TRBJ2-1): DTGVSQNPRHKITKRGQNVTFRCDPISEHNRLYWYRQTLGQGPEFLTYFQNEAQLEKSRLLSDRFSAERPKGSFSTLEIQRTEQGDSAMYLCASTRDRAYNEQFFGPGTRLTVL.

The chain has TRBV20-1 and TRBJ1-2, with D perhaps matching TRBD1 (6 bases). CDR1 is DFQATT, CDR2 SNEGSKA, per germline (reference sequence). Trimming left V 0 bases short and J 1 base short, with 6 bases between. The CDR3 consists of 13 residues. CDR3 sequence reads: CSARDRGNYGYTF. CDR3 nucleotide sequence: TGCAGTGCTAGAGACAGGGGTAACTATGGCTACACCTTC.

The rearrangement uses TRBV5-1 and TRBJ1-1, with D perhaps matching TRBD1 (5 bases). V was cut by 0 bases and J by 1 base, with 10 bases left in between. The germline gives CDR1 SGHRS, CDR2 YFSETQ. The CDR3 length is 15 residues. In nucleotides, the CDR3 is TGCGCCAGCAGCTTGGTGGGGGGATCGAACACTGAAGCTTTCTTT. It codes for CASSLVGGSNTEAFF.

The V and J genes are TRBV9 and TRBJ1-3, with unresolved D. The CDR3 runs to 15 residues. Trimming cost V 4 bases and J 8 bases, with 19 bases left between them. Germline V gives CDR1 SGDLS, CDR2 YYNGEE. The CDR3 DNA follows: TGTGCCAGCAGCCAAGATGGCGGTGGTTGGGACACCATATATTTT. Protein sequence: CASSQDGGGWDTIYF.

V is TRBV10-3 and J is TRBJ1-2, with D possibly TRBD1 on 5 matching bases. The CDR3 has 20 amino acids. The V end was cut by 2 bases, the J end by 0 bases, with 25 bases between. Germline CDR1 ENHRY, CDR2 SYGVKD. The CDR3 is CAISEISGAGLQTTNYGYTF. CDR3 DNA sequence: TGTGCCATCAGTGAGATCAGCGGCGCGGGGCTACAAACTACTAACTATGGCTACACCTTC.

The V call is TRBV7-9, the J call TRBJ1-6; no clear D. Trimming took off 3 bases at V and 5 bases at J, with 11 bases between the two ends. Germline V gene sequence: CDR1 SEHNR, CDR2 FQNEAQ (reference sequence). The CDR3 is 15 residues long. This CDR3 reads CASSFPGPHNSPLHF. The CDR3 coding sequence is TGTGCCAGCAGCTTCCCCGGGCCTCATAATTCACCCCTCCACTTT.

This clonotype was seen repeatedly, ten times or more. The chain combines TRBV7-9 with TRBJ2-7; 7 nucleotides agree with TRBD1. With 2 bases clipped from V and 3 bases from J, the junction kept 4 bases outside the gene matches. The CDR3 extends over 14 amino acids. Germline lookup yields CDR1 SEHNR and CDR2 FQNEAQ (reference sequence). CDR3 loop: CASSLTGVNYEQYF. Written as DNA, the CDR3 is TGTGCCAGCAGCTTAACAGGGGTGAACTACGAGCAGTACTTC.

Of note for this clonotype: A junction boundary mismatches the germline segment, possibly from a read error. The CDR3 spells CASNPGLQGF. The CDR3 DNA sequence: TGTGCCAGCAACCCGGGACTACAGGGTTTT. V gene TRBV9 combines with J gene TRBJ2-3, with TRBD2 as a possible D gene (7 bases). This CDR3 has 10 residues. Germline V gives CDR1 SGDLS, CDR2 YYNGEE.

J is TRBJ2-1 and V is TRBV7-9, with TRBD1 matching 9 bases. This CDR3 has 15 amino acids. Looked up from germline, CDR1 is SEHNR and CDR2 is FQNEAQ (reference sequence). Germline trimming cut 5 bases from V and 7 bases from J; bases unmatched to any gene: 9. Written as DNA, the CDR3 is TGTGCCAGCAGCCGAGGGACAGGGACGAATAATGAGCAGTTCTTC. It specifies CASSRGTGTNNEQFF.

This clonotype was counted a single time. The rearrangement uses TRBV20-1 and TRBJ2-7, with 8 nucleotides matching TRBD1. The CDR3 runs to 15 residues. Germline loops: CDR1 DFQATT, CDR2 SNEGSKA (reference sequence). Trimming at V came to 6 bases and at J to 4 bases, leaving 14 bases not matched to a gene. DNA for the CDR3: TGCAGTGCGCGAAACCCACAGGGGGTCCTGTACGAGCAGTACTTC. Translating gives CSARNPQGVLYEQYF.

In the case of this clonotype: One junction end does not reproduce the germline sequence, and a read error may be involved. This sequence joins TRBV5-1 and TRBJ2-7, with TRBD1 matching 7 bases. This CDR3 spans 12 amino acids. Germline CDR1 SGHRS, CDR2 YFSETQ. The chain's CDR3 is CASWGQNYGQYF. CDR3 coding DNA: TGCGCCAGCTGGGGACAGAACTACGGGCAGTACTTC.

The sample holds a few counts of this clonotype. The V and J genes are TRBV7-9 and TRBJ2-7, with D hard to call. Germline CDR1 is SEHNR and CDR2 is FQNEAQ (reference sequence). The CDR3 consists of 16 residues. Between the trimmed V and J ends, which lost 1 base and 0 bases, there was a span of 13 bases. This CDR3 is CASSLDGGTRSYEQYF. Written as DNA, the CDR3 is TGTGCCAGCAGCTTAGATGGCGGAACCCGCTCCTACGAGCAGTACTTC.